These 29 T cell receptor beta chains came from one sample sequenced in a study of T cell repertoires in cytomegalovirus infection. TCRdb reanalysed the reads using MiXCR and keeps one entry per CDR3 protein. In the table there are more than 400,000 distinct CDR3 sequences, about 25% of which are singletons. Sequencing was performed on PBMCs. The receptor source for this set is a human donor in good health (CMV status not recorded). Some clones in this sample may be carry-over from other donors' samples.

In this sample, this clonotype turned up a few times. This rearrangement joins TRBV7-2 to TRBJ2-1; D ambiguous. The length of the CDR3 is 14 residues. Germline CDR1 is SGHTA and CDR2 is FQGNSA. V lost 2 bases to trimming and J lost 5 bases, with 10 bases between them. The chain's CDR3 is CASSLMEQNNEQFF. The CDR3 DNA reads TGTGCCAGCAGCTTAATGGAACAGAACAATGAGCAGTTCTTC.

On this clonotype: At one boundary the junction diverges from the germline segment, which might be a read error. J is TRBJ2-1 and V is TRBV5-3, with 9 bases identical to TRBD1. TRBV5-3 falls under the ORF class, with uncertain function. CDR3 length: 16 amino acids. CDR3 coding DNA: TGTGCCAGCAGCTTGATAGGACAGGGGCCTAACAATGAGCAGTTCTTC. Its translation: CASSLIGQGPNNEQFF.

This rearrangement joins TRBV7-2 to TRBJ1-4; D not resolved. CDR3 length: 15 amino acids. CDR1 SGHTA and CDR2 FQGNSA come from the germline V gene. V was shortened by 1 base and J by 0 bases, with 6 bases between the two germline ends. The CDR3 bases are TGTGCCAGCAGCTTAGTAATGGCAACTAATGAAAAACTGTTTTTT. Translated, it gives CASSLVMATNEKLFF.

The chain is built from TRBV5-6 and TRBJ1-2; D gene uncertain. The CDR3 consists of 14 residues. Trimming stripped 1 base from V and 2 bases from J, with 9 bases between. The V gene's germline CDR1 is SGHDT and CDR2 YYEEEE. DNA for the CDR3: TGTGCCAGCAGCTTGCCGACCGACAACTATGGCTACACCTTC. It encodes CASSLPTDNYGYTF.

This clonotype has a count of ten or more. V and J are TRBV7-2 and TRBJ2-5; D remains ambiguous. V was clipped by 2 bases and J by 5 bases, with 9 bases between them. Germline lookup yields CDR1 SGHTA and CDR2 FQGNSA. The CDR3 sequence is 13 residues long. The CDR3 here is CASSLRRWETQYF. DNA of the CDR3: TGTGCCAGCAGCTTACGTCGGTGGGAGACCCAGTACTTC.

This chain uses TRBV12-3 or TRBV12-4 with TRBJ2-1, with a tentative D call TRBD2 (6 bases). This CDR3 is 12 amino acids long. Trimming took off 5 bases at V and 9 bases at J, with 11 bases between the two ends. CDR3 bases: TGTGCCAGCAGTCCGGGACTTGTTGAGCAGTTCTTC. Translated: CASSPGLVEQFF.

This clonotype was counted only a few times. The rearrangement uses TRBV28 and TRBJ2-7; no definite D call. The V gene lost 4 bases and the J gene lost 6 bases, with 10 bases spanning the gap. This CDR3 region has 12 residues. The germline CDR1 and CDR2 sequences are MDHEN and SYDVKM. The CDR3 region has the DNA TGTGCCAGCAGTTGGTCCGTATCCGAGCAGTACTTC. Translating gives CASSWSVSEQYF.

The table lists this clonotype with many counts. CDR3 loop: CASSLARQGAGQPQHF. Here the CDR3 DNA reads TGTGCCAGCAGCTTAGCGAGACAGGGGGCCGGTCAGCCCCAGCATTTT. This chain connects TRBV7-2 to TRBJ1-5, with 10 bases identical to TRBD1. This CDR3 contains 16 residues. The ends lost 0 bases at V and 6 bases at J; junction bases unmatched: 5. CDR1 is SGHTA, CDR2 FQGNSA, per germline.

The chain employs TRBV9 and TRBJ2-1, with D perhaps TRBD1 (5 bases). Between the trimmed V and J ends, which lost 0 bases and 7 bases, there was a span of 11 bases. The germline V gene encodes CDR1 SGDLS and CDR2 YYNGEE. The CDR3 is 14 residues long. The CDR3 DNA reads TGTGCCAGCAGCGTAGGCGACAGTCCGAATGAGCAGTTCTTC. Protein sequence: CASSVGDSPNEQFF.

In this sample, this clonotype turned up many times. The genes are TRBV7-2 and TRBJ2-2; D ambiguous. This CDR3 spans 12 amino acids. Per germline, CDR1 SGHTA and CDR2 FQGNSA. V was pared by 5 bases and J by 7 bases, with 8 bases between. The CDR3 DNA reads TGTGCCAGCAGCAGCTATAACGGGGAGCTGTTTTTT. It encodes CASSSYNGELFF.

This clonotype was detected a few times. This chain uses TRBV12-3 or TRBV12-4 with TRBJ1-5; D may be TRBD1 (6 bases). The CDR3 spans 16 residues. V lost 5 bases, J lost 3 bases, and 17 bases lay in between. The CDR3 bases are TGTGCCAGCAGTCAGTCACAGGGTTATTCCAATCAGCCCCAGCATTTT. Amino acids: CASSQSQGYSNQPQHF.

V and J are TRBV27 and TRBJ1-6; D is perhaps TRBD1 (6 bases). The CDR3 covers 15 residues. Trimming stripped 2 bases from V and 6 bases from J, with 11 bases between. Germline V lookup: CDR1 MNHEY, CDR2 SMNVEV (reference sequence). The CDR3 sequence: CASSLRGSGNSPLHF. The CDR3 region has the DNA TGTGCCAGCAGTTTAAGGGGGTCGGGTAATTCACCCCTCCACTTT.

The chain links TRBV6-1 to TRBJ1-2; D call uncertain. This CDR3 region has 12 residues. Germline V gene sequence: CDR1 MNHNS, CDR2 SASEGT. V was trimmed by 5 bases and J by 8 bases, leaving 12 bases between them. In nucleotides, the CDR3 is TGTGCCAGCAGTTACATCAATCTCGGCTACACCTTC. It encodes CASSYINLGYTF.

This clonotype was observed many times. This sequence joins TRBV7-2 and TRBJ2-2, with TRBD1 as a possible D gene (6 bases). This CDR3 is built from 13 residues. CDR1 and CDR2 from the germline V gene are SGHTA and FQGNSA. The V end lost 3 bases, the J end lost 6 bases, and 8 bases lay between the germline ends. The CDR3 loop is CASSFRGSGELFF. In nucleotides, the CDR3 is TGTGCCAGCAGCTTCAGGGGTTCCGGGGAGCTGTTTTTT.

A single count supports this clonotype. The chain couples TRBV6-2 or TRBV6-3 to TRBJ2-2, with 8 bases aligning to TRBD1. Germline V gene data show CDR1 as MNHEY and CDR2 as SVGEGT. This CDR3 contains 14 residues. V dropped 8 bases and J dropped 4; count of bases not matched to a gene: 6. The CDR3 DNA follows: TGTGCCAGCGGGCAGGGGGCGGGCACCGGGGAGCTGTTTTTT. Protein: CASGQGAGTGELFF.

The sample holds a few counts of this clonotype. The J gene is TRBJ2-1, the V gene TRBV7-8; TRBD2 agrees at 10 bases. The length of the CDR3 is 16 residues. Trimming cost V 4 bases and J 0 bases; bases outside gene matches: 3. Germline lookup yields CDR1 SGHVS and CDR2 FQNEAQ. This CDR3 reads CASSSGTSASYNEQFF. The DNA of the CDR3 is TGTGCCAGCAGCTCAGGGACTAGCGCCTCCTACAATGAGCAGTTCTTC.

This clonotype was counted many times. The gene calls are TRBV7-2 and TRBJ1-3, with TRBD1 identical over 8 bases. V shed 5 bases and J 2 bases; nucleotides not matched to a gene: 2. This CDR3 contains 14 residues. The germline CDR1 and CDR2 sequences are SGHTA and FQGNSA. CDR3 residues: CASSRTGPGNTIYF. DNA for the CDR3: TGTGCCAGCAGCCGGACAGGGCCTGGAAACACCATATATTTT.

This clonotype was counted many times. The chain has TRBV7-2 and TRBJ1-4; D might be TRBD1 (6 bases). The CDR3 runs to 14 residues. Germline assignment: CDR1 SGHTA and CDR2 FQGNSA. With 5 bases removed from V and 7 bases from J, the gap between germline ends came to 14 bases. The CDR3 loop reads CASSRTGSSEKLFF. The CDR3 bases are TGTGCCAGCAGCAGAACAGGGTCTAGTGAAAAACTGTTTTTT.

The chain recombines TRBV7-9 with TRBJ1-1; D remains ambiguous. The CDR3 loop spans 15 amino acids. Germline loops: CDR1 SEHNR, CDR2 FQNEAQ (reference sequence). Trimming left V 5 bases short and J 0 bases short, with 13 bases between. CDR3 region: CASSPTADMNTEAFF. The CDR3 DNA reads TGTGCCAGCAGCCCCACGGCAGATATGAACACTGAAGCTTTCTTT.

This clonotype has ten or more counts. This rearrangement joins TRBV7-6 to TRBJ2-5; D might be TRBD1 (6 bases). This CDR3 has 13 amino acids. V was trimmed by 6 bases and J by 3 bases, leaving 11 bases between them. From germline, CDR1 is SGHVS and CDR2 FNYEAQ. In nucleotides, the CDR3 is TGTGCCAGCAGAATAAGACAGGAAGAGACCCAGTACTTC. Its protein is CASRIRQEETQYF.

Ten or more counts support this clonotype. This chain joins TRBV7-8 and TRBJ2-7, with 7 bases lining up with TRBD1. Germline loops: CDR1 SGHVS, CDR2 FQNEAQ. The CDR3 totals 17 residues. V shed 0 bases and J 3 bases; nucleotides not matched to a gene: 11. CDR3 region: CASSLAPGRQGVYEQYV. CDR3 nucleotide sequence: TGTGCCAGCAGCTTAGCGCCTGGGAGACAGGGTGTCTACGAGCAGTACGTC.

This clonotype appeared many times. The rearrangement uses TRBV7-2 and TRBJ2-2, with D unresolved. This CDR3 comprises 16 residues. Trimming removed 3 bases at V and 6 bases at J, with 17 bases between. In germline, CDR1 is SGHTA, CDR2 FQGNSA. CDR3 region: CASSLGGKSVAGELFF. In DNA form, the CDR3 reads TGTGCCAGCAGCTTGGGTGGCAAGTCGGTTGCCGGGGAGCTGTTTTTT.

This clonotype occurred a few times. The chain joins TRBV7-6 to TRBJ2-3, with a weak D call TRBD1 (6 bases). The CDR3 consists of 14 residues. Germline V gives CDR1 SGHVS, CDR2 FNYEAQ. The V end lost 4 bases, the J end lost 6 bases, and 14 bases lay between the germline ends. The CDR3 reads CASSSRQAPDTQYF. The CDR3 region has the DNA TGTGCCAGCAGCTCTAGACAGGCCCCCGATACGCAGTATTTT.

This clonotype was counted only a few times. V and J are TRBV12-3 or TRBV12-4 and TRBJ1-1, with D unclear. Deletions cut 3 bases from V and 0 bases from J, with 8 bases between. The CDR3 is 14 amino acids. CDR3 loop: CASSFSRLNTEAFF. The CDR3 DNA reads as TGTGCCAGCAGTTTTAGTAGACTGAACACTGAAGCTTTCTTT.

This clonotype was counted between two and nine times. The chain combines TRBV6-6 with TRBJ2-1, with 9 bases that match TRBD2. With V trimmed by 6 bases and J by 5 bases, 11 bases remained unmatched. The germline V gene has CDR1 MNHNY and CDR2 SVGAGI (reference sequence). The CDR3 runs 16 residues. Here the CDR3 reads CASSLSEVAGDNEQFF. For the CDR3, the DNA is TGTGCCAGCAGCCTTTCGGAGGTAGCGGGAGACAATGAGCAGTTCTTC.

This clonotype was observed a few times. This chain links TRBV7-2 with TRBJ2-1; 11 positions match TRBD2. V gave up 6 bases and J gave up 8 bases; unmatched junction bases: 9. This CDR3 is built from 15 residues. The V gene's germline CDR1 is SGHTA and CDR2 FQGNSA. The DNA of the CDR3 is TGTGCCAGCAGTCCAACTAGCGGGAGTGGTTATGAGCAGTTCTTC. Translation gives CASSPTSGSGYEQFF.

The chain recombines TRBV6-2 or TRBV6-3 with TRBJ2-2; no firm D call. The germline CDR1 and CDR2 sequences are MNHEY and SVGEGT. The CDR3 totals 15 residues. Trimming took off 0 bases at V and 3 bases at J, with 8 bases between the two ends. Written as DNA, the CDR3 is TGTGCCAGCAGTTACTCTGGGGTTTACACCGGGGAGCTGTTTTTT. The encoded protein is CASSYSGVYTGELFF.

This clonotype was seen only once. This chain links TRBV15 with TRBJ2-5; 7 nucleotides align to TRBD2. V trimming: 0 bases; J trimming: 1 base; junction bases outside the gene matches: 8. CDR1 and CDR2 from the germline V gene are LNHNV and YYDKDF (reference sequence). The CDR3 is 17 amino acids. CDR3 region: CATSREPRGRGQETQYF. CDR3 bases: TGTGCCACCAGCAGAGAACCGCGCGGGAGAGGCCAAGAGACCCAGTACTTC.

The rearrangement joins TRBV20-1 to TRBJ1-3; weak D call: TRBD1 (6 bases). There are 15 residues in the CDR3. V lost 6 bases to trimming and J lost 0 bases, with 15 bases between them. CDR1 and CDR2 (germline): DFQATT, SNEGSKA (reference sequence). The CDR3 sequence: CSAEGDWSSGNTIYF. CDR3 DNA sequence: TGCAGTGCCGAGGGGGACTGGAGCTCTGGAAACACCATATATTTT.